This entry lists 4 T cell receptor beta chains sequenced from one sample in a study of T-cell reconstitution after alpha-beta-depleted transplantation in children. TCRbeta library preparation incorporated unique molecular identifiers. TCRdb processed the PCR reads anew with MiXCR; each CDR3 protein has one entry. This sample yields roughly 790,000 distinct CDR3 sequences, of which approximately 15% are seen a single time; about 4.6% belongs to the top ten. The sample was PBMCs, mostly from graft donor cells, taken 360 days after TCRalphabeta/CD19-depleted stem cell transplant. The source of these receptors is a male patient between 5 and 17 years old who had a stem cell transplant for acute lymphoblastic leukemia, so the T cells may come from the graft donor.

In its sample, this clonotype was seen once. This chain uses TRBV3-1 with TRBJ2-5; 9 bases are shared with TRBD1. The V and J ends lost 4 bases and 5 bases, in that order; junction bases with no gene match: 8. Germline CDR1 reads LGHDT; CDR2 reads YNNKEL (reference sequence). The CDR3 is made up of 15 amino acids. The CDR3 reads CASSPTDRGWETQYF. The CDR3 DNA follows: TGTGCCAGCAGCCCGACCGACAGGGGGTGGGAGACCCAGTACTTC.

This clonotype occurred a few times. This chain joins TRBV11-1 and TRBJ2-2, with TRBD1 matching 7 bases. V shed 5 bases, J shed 0 bases, and the junction held 15 bases outside the gene matches. Germline assignment: CDR1 SGHAT and CDR2 FQDESV (reference sequence). This CDR3 contains 19 residues. CDR3 DNA sequence: TGTGCCAGCAGCCCCAGCTGGTCCGCCGGGACAGCGAACACCGGGGAGCTGTTTTTT. Amino acid sequence: CASSPSWSAGTANTGELFF. The whole variable domain, remainder taken from reference TRBV11-1 and TRBJ2-2, is EAEVAQSPRYKITEKSQAVAFWCDPISGHATLYWYRQILGQGPELLVQFQDESVVDDSQLPKDRFSAERLKGVDSTLKIQPAELGDSAMYLCASSPSWSAGTANTGELFFGEGSRLTVL.

The V and J genes are TRBV28 and TRBJ2-6; D unclear. Germline CDR1 reads MDHEN; CDR2 reads SYDVKM. The CDR3 totals 17 residues. Trimming removed 6 bases from V and 0 bases from J, with 15 bases in between. This CDR3 is CASRPWGLNSGANVLTF. DNA of the CDR3: TGTGCCAGCAGACCCTGGGGTCTTAACTCTGGGGCCAACGTCCTGACTTTC. Using reference TRBV28 and TRBJ2-6 for the parts outside the CDR3, the full variable domain is DVKVTQSSRYLVKRTGEKVFLECVQDMDHENMFWYRQDPGLGLRLIYFSYDVKMKEKGDIPEGYSVSREKKERFSLILESASTNQTSMYLCASRPWGLNSGANVLTFGAGSRLTVL.

This chain links TRBV20-1 with TRBJ1-1, with 8 bases fitting TRBD1. The V gene end was trimmed by 2 bases and the J gene end by 6 bases; junction bases not matched to a gene: 5. Germline-derived CDR1 and CDR2 are DFQATT and SNEGSKA (reference sequence). The CDR3 contains 13 residues. CDR3: CSARPGGEAEAFF. The CDR3 DNA reads TGCAGTGCTAGACCAGGGGGCGAGGCTGAAGCTTTCTTT.